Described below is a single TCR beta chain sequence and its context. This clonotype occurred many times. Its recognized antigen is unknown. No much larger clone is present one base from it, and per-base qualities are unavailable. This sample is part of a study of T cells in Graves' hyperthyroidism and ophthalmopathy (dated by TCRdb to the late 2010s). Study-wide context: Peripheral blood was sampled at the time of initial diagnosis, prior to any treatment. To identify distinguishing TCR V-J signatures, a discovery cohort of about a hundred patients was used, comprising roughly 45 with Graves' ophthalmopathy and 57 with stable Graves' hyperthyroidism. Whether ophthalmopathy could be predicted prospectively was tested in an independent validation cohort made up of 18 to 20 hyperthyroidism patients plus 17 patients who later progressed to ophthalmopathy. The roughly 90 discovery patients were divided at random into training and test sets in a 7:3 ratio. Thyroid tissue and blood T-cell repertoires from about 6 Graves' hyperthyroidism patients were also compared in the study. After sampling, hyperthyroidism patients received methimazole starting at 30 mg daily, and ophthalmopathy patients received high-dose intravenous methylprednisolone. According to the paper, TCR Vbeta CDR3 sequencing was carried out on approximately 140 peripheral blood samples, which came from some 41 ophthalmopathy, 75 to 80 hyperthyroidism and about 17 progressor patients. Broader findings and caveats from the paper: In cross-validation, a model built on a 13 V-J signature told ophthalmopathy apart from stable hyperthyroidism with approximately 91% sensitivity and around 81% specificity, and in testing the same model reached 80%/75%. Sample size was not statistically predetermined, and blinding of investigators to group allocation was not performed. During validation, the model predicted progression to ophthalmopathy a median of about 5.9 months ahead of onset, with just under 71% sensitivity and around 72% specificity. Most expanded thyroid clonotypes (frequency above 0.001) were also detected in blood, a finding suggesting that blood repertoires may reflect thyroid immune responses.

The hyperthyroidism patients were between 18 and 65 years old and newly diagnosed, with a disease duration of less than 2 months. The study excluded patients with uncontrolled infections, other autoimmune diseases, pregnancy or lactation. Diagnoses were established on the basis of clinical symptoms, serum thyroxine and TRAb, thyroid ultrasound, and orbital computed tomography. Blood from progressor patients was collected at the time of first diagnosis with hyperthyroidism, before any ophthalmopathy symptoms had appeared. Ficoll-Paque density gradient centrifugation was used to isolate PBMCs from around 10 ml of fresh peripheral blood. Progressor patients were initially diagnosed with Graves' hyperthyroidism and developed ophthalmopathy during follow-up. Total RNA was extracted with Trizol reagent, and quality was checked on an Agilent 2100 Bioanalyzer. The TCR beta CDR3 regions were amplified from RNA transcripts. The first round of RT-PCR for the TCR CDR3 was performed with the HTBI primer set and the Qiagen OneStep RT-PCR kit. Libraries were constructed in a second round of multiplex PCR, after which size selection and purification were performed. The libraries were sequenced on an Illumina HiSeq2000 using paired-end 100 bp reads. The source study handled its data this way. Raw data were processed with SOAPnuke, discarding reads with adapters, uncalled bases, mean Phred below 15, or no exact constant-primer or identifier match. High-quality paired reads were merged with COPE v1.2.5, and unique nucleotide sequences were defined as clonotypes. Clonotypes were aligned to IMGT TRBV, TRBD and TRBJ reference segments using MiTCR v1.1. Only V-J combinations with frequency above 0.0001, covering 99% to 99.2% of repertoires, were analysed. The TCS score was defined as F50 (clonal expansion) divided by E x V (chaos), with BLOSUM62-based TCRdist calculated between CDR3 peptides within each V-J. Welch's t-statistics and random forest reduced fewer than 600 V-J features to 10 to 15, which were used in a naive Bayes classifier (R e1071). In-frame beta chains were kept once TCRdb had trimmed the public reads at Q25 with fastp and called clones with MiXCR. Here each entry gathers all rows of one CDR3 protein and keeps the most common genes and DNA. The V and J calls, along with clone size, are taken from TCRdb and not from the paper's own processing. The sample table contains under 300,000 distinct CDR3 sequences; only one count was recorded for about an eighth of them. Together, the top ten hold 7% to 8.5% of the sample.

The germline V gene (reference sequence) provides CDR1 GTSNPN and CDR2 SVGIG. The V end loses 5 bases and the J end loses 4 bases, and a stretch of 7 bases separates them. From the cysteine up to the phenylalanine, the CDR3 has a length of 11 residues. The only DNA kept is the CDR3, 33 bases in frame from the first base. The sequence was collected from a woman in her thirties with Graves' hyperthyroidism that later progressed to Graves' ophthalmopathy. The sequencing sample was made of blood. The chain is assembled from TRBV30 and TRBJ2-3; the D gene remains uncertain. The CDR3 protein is CAWALPDTQYF. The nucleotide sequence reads TGTGCCTGGGCGTTGCCAGATACGCAGTATTTT.